This T cell receptor beta chain was documented in a study of shared clonotypes between healthy human individuals. This table comes from immunoSEQ multiplex PCR, and its TCRdb copy is limited to in-frame clones, with some not included. The sample shows over 2,000,000 clones, just under 95% of them seen only once. Per the germline V gene, CDR1 is MDHEN and CDR2 is SYDVKM. The length of the CDR3 is 13 residues. CD45RO-negative CD8 cells positively selected for CCR7 made up the naive population, which excluded terminally differentiated effector memory CD45RA+ cells. On this clone: A read error may account for a junction end that differs from germline.

The chain combines TRBV28 with TRBJ1-1, with D perhaps TRBD1 (5 bases). The source of this sequence is a man between 18 and 35 years old in good health. Some clones in this sample may be carry-over from other donors' samples. The sample was naive CD8+ T cells from PBMCs. The CDR3 here is CASTLTSDTEAFF. CDR3 nucleotide sequence: TGTGCCAGCACCCTAACATCGGACACAGAAGCTTTCTTT.